This paragraph reports one T cell receptor beta chain. Its recognized antigen is unknown. No base quality information exists; no much larger clone differs at one position. Receptors were amplified or captured by the immunoSEQ multiplex PCR assay. Sourced from immuneACCESS, this table was stored by TCRdb with only in-frame sequences that have V and J called. A share of the clones is absent; for the studies checked, an unresolved V gene accounts for under half, and the remainder has no known explanation. The table for this sample lists 75,000 to 80,000 clones; roughly 80% of them were counted only once. The ten largest clones capture around 5.5% of the sample. Per the germline V gene (reference sequence), MNHEY is the CDR1 and SMNVEV is the CDR2. From its cysteine to its phenylalanine, the CDR3 spans 15 amino acids. Only the CDR3 portion is preserved as DNA: 45 bases, with reading frame beginning at the first base. V is clipped by 5 bases and J by 2 bases, and the sequence between their germline boundaries is 13 bases long.

This entry belongs to a study of PD-1 blockade in mismatch repair-deficient tumors (TCRdb year 2017). Regarding the study in general: Between September 2013 and September 2016, the trial enrolled 86 consecutive patients with approximately 13 mismatch repair-deficient cancer types, every one of whom had been previously treated and was progressing. Deep sequencing of TCR CDR3 regions was used to track tumor-associated T cell clones in peripheral blood of patients responding to PD-1 blockade. The paper's findings and limits, for the study overall: Tumor-resident clones, often undetectable in blood before treatment, expanded rapidly after pembrolizumab and then contracted, generally before radiologic responses.

For each enrolled patient, mismatch repair deficiency was established using either polymerase chain reaction or immunohistochemistry. A few patients who responded to pembrolizumab therapy underwent TCR sequencing. The phase II trial prospectively evaluated PD-1 blockade with pembrolizumab in advanced mismatch repair-deficient cancers, independent of tissue of origin. Peripheral blood T cell samples were gathered serially, both before PD-1 blockade started and at multiple time points afterward. Blood sampling time points were reported as weeks after the first dose of pembrolizumab. This clonotype was sampled from an adult with mismatch repair-deficient cancer. The V and J segments used are TRBV27 and TRBJ1-5; a tentative D match to TRBD1 spans 5 bases. This specimen was peripheral blood, taken 44 weeks after starting pembrolizumab. The bases read TGTGCCAGCAGTCCCGGGGGGTTAGGCAATCAGCCCCAGCATTTT. This translates into CASSPGGLGNQPQHF.